This TCR beta chain was identified during a study of blood T cell repertoires in COVID-19. Study information: Sites in the United States, Italy and Spain provided acute and convalescent COVID-19 samples.

CDR1 and CDR2 from the germline V gene are MNHEY and SVGEGT. V lost 5 bases to trimming and J lost 11 bases; unmatched junction nucleotides: 13. The CDR3 is 15 residues long. Original processing methods: Reference gene primer amplification yielded estimated nucleated cell counts. Here immunoSEQ multiplex PCR was the method, and the copy in TCRdb shows in-frame clones only, minus some. V, J and clone size reflect that table, while D and trimming were determined from the DNA. The sample includes more than 200,000 clones, 80% to 90% seen only once; the top ten take roughly 3%. This clone was found once. The sequenced sample consisted of peripheral blood. The origin of this receptor is a man aged 25-40 years with COVID-19, enrolled during active disease. The genes are TRBV6-2 or TRBV6-3 and TRBJ2-7; 12 bases agree with TRBD2. The CDR3 region has the DNA TGTGCCAGCAGTGACATGGGACTAGCGGGCGGGGAGGAGTACTTC. This sequence encodes CASSDMGLAGGEEYF.